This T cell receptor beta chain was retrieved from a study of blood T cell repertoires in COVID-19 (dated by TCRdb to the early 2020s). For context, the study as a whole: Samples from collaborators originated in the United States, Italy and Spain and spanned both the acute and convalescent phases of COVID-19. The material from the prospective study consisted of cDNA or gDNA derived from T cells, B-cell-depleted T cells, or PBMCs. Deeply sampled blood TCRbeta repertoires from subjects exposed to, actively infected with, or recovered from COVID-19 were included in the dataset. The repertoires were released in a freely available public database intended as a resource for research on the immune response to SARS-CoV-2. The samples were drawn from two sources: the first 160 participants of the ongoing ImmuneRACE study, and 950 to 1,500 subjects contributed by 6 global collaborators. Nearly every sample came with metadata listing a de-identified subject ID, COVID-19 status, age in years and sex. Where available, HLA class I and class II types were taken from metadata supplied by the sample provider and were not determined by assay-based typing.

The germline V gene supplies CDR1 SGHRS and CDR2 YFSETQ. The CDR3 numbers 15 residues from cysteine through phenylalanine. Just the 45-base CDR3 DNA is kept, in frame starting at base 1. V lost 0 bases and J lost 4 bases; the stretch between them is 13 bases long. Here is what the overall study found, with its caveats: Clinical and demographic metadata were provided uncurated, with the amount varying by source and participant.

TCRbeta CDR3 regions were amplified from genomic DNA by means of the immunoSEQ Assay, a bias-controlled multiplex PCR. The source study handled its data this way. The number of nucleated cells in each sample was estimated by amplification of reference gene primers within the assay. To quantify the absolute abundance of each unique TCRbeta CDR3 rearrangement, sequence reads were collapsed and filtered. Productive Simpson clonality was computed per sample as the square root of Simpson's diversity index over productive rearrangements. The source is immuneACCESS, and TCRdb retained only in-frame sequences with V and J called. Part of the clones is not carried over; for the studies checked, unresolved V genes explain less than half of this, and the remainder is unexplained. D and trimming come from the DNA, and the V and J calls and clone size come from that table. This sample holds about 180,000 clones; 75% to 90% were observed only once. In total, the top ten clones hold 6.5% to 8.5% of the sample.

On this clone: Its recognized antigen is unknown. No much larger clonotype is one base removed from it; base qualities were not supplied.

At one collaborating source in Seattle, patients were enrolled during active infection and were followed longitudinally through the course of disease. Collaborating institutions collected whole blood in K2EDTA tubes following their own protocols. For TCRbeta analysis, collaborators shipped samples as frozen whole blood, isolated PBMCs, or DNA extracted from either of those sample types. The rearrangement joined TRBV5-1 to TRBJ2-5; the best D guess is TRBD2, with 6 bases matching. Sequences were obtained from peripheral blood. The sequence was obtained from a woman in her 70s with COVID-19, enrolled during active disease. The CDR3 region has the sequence CASSLVLGGGETQYF. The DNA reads TGCGCCAGCAGCTTGGTCCTGGGGGGTGGAGAGACCCAGTACTTC.